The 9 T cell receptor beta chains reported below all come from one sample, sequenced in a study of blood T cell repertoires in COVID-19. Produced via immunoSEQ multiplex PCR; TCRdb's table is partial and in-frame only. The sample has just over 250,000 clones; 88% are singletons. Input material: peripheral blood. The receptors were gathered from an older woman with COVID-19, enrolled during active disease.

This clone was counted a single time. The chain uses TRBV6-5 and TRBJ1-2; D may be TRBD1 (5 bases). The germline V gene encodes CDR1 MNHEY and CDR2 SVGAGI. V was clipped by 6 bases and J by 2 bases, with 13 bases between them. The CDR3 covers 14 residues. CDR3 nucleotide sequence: TGTGCCAGCAGGGGGGGGGATTGGAACTATGGCTACACCTTC. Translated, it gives CASRGGDWNYGYTF.

The CDR3 region has the DNA TGTGCCAGCAGCAGGAATAGCGGGAGAGTCTACAATGAGCAGTTCTTC. Amino acid sequence: CASSRNSGRVYNEQFF. The rearrangement uses TRBV5-6 and TRBJ2-1; 9 nucleotides line up with TRBD2. From germline, CDR1 is SGHDT and CDR2 YYEEEE. The CDR3 covers 16 residues. Trimming removed 4 bases from V and 3 bases from J; junction bases left unmatched: 8.

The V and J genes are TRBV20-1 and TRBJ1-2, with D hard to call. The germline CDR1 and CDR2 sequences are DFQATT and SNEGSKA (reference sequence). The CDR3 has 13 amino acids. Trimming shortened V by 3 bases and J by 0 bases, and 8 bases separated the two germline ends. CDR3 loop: CSASRLTNYGYTF. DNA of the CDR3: TGCAGTGCTAGTAGACTTACTAACTATGGCTACACCTTC.

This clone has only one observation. In DNA, the CDR3 is TGTGCCAGCAGTACCCGACTAGCGAGGACAGATACGCAGTATTTT. Its translation: CASSTRLARTDTQYF. The chain joins TRBV6-2 or TRBV6-3 to TRBJ2-3; 8 nucleotides align to TRBD2. J lost 3 bases, V lost 5 bases, and 7 bases had no gene match. Germline V gene data show CDR1 as MNHEY and CDR2 as SVGEGT. This CDR3 has 15 amino acids.

The CDR3 loop reads CASSIAPDSYTEAFF. The CDR3 DNA reads TGTGCCAGTAGTATAGCCCCGGACAGCTACACTGAAGCTTTCTTT. The genes are TRBV19 and TRBJ1-1; tentative D call: TRBD1 (6 bases). V lost 1 base and J 3 bases, leaving 12 bases between the germline ends. This CDR3 has 15 residues. The germline CDR1 and CDR2 sequences are LNHDA and SQIVND (reference sequence).

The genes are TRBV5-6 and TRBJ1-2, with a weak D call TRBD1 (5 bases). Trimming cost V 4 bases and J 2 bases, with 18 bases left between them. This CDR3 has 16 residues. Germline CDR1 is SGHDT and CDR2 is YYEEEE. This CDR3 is CASSILLTARNYGYTF. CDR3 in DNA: TGTGCCAGCAGCATCCTCCTGACAGCGAGAAACTATGGCTACACCTTC.

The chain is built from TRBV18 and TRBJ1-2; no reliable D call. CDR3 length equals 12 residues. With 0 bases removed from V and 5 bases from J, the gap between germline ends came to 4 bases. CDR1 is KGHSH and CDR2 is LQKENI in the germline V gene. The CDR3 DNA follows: TGTGCCAGCTCACCACCGTCTTATGGCTACACCTTC. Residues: CASSPPSYGYTF. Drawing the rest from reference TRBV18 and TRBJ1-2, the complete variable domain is NAGVMQNPRHLVRRRGQEARLRCSPMKGHSHVYWYRQLPEEGLKFMVYLQKENIIDESGMPKERFSAEFPKEGPSILRIQQVVRGDSAAYFCASSPPSYGYTFGSGTRLTVV.

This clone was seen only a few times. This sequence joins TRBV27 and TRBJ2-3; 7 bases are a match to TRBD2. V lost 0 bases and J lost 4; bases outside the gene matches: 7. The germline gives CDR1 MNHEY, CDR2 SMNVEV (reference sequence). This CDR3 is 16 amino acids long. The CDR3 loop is CASSLSLGGPSDTQYF. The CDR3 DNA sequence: TGTGCCAGCAGTTTATCCTTGGGAGGGCCCTCAGATACGCAGTATTTT.

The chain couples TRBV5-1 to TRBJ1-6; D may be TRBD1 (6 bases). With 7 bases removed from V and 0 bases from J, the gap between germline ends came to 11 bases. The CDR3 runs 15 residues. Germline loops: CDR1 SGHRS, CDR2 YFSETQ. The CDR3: CASAPDSSYNSPLHF. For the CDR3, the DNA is TGCGCCAGCGCACCGGACAGCTCCTATAATTCACCCCTCCACTTT.